The clone carrying this T cell receptor beta chain was observed a few times. What it binds is not known. V lost 0 bases to trimming and J lost 0 bases, with 12 bases between them. The germline CDR1 and CDR2 sequences are LGHNA and YNFKEQ. The CDR3 length is 18 residues. The data derive from a study of T cell responses to AZD1222 COVID-19 vaccine. Study-wide results and limits: When two AZD1222 doses had been given, Spike-specific TCR breadth and depth rose.

Only in-frame clones appear in the TCRdb table, and some are missing; sequencing was by immunoSEQ multiplex PCR. This sample has tens of thousands of clones, with under 95% found just once. Sequencing was performed on peripheral blood, taken on day 0 of MenACWY control vaccination. The origin of this receptor is an adult in good health. This rearrangement joins TRBV4-2 to TRBJ1-6; no firm D call. The DNA of the CDR3 is TGTGCCAGCAGCCAAGATACAGCCGGGAGCTCCTATAATTCACCCCTCCACTTT. This codes for CASSQDTAGSSYNSPLHF.